This T cell receptor beta chain was recorded in a study of early T cells in non-severe SARS-CoV-2 infection. This clonotype was seen a handful of times. TCRdb re-derived calls from the 5' RACE reads in MiXCR, one entry per CDR3 protein. The sample contains roughly 70,000 distinct CDR3 sequences, 20% of which appear only once. CDR1 and CDR2 (germline): SGHRS, YFSETQ. This CDR3 contains 15 residues. J gave up 10 bases and V 4 bases, and 9 bases lay outside the gene matches. This receptor was taken from an adult who was a healthcare worker with PCR-confirmed SARS-CoV-2 infection or an uninfected control (not recorded which). V is TRBV5-1 and J is TRBJ1-6; 9 positions agree with TRBD1. Sequencing was performed on whole blood, taken at baseline. The CDR3 DNA sequence: TGCGCCAGCAGCCAAAATGTACAGGGGGCGTCACCCCTCCACTTT. Encoded protein: CASSQNVQGASPLHF.